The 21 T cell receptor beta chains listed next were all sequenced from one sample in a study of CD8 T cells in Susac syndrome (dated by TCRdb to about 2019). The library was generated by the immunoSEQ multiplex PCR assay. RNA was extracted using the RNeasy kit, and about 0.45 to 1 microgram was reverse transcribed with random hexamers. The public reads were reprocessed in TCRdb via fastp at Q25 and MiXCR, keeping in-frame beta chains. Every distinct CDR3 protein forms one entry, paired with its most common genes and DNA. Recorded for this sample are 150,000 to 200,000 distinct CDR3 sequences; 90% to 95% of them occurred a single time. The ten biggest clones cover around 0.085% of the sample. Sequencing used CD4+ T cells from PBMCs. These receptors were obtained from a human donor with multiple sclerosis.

The CDR3 bases are TGTGCCATCAGTGAGTCGGATAGGGCAGATACGCAGTATTTT. Translated: CAISESDRADTQYF. V and J are TRBV10-3 and TRBJ2-3; no clear D. Germline loops: CDR1 ENHRY, CDR2 SYGVKD. Trimming shortened V by 0 bases and J by 4 bases, and 8 bases separated the two germline ends. This CDR3 region has 14 residues.

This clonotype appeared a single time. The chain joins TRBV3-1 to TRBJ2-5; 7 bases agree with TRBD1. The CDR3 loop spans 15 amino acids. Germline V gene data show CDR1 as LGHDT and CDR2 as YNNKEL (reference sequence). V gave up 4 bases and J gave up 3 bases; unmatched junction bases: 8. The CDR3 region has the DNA TGTGCCAGCAGCCTCCAACAGGGGCGAAAAGAGACCCAGTACTTC. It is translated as CASSLQQGRKETQYF.

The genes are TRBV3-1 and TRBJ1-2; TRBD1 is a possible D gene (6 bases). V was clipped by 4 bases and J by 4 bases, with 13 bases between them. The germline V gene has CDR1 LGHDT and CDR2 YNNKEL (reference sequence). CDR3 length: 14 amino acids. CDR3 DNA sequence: TGTGCCAGCAGCCGACAGGACACGACCTATGGCTACACCTTC. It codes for CASSRQDTTYGYTF.

The CDR3 DNA is TGTGCCAGCAGCCGCAGTTCGAACACCGGGGAGCTGTTTTTT. Translated, it gives CASSRSSNTGELFF. The chain joins TRBV12-3 or TRBV12-4 to TRBJ2-2; D is ambiguous. Trimming removed 6 bases from V and 0 bases from J, with 8 bases in between. The CDR3 sequence is 14 residues long.

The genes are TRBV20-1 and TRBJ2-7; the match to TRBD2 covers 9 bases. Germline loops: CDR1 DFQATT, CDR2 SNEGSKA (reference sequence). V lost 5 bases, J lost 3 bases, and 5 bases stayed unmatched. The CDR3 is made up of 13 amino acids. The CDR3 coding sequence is TGCAGTGCTTCTAGCGGGGCCAACTACGAGCAGTACTTC. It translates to CSASSGANYEQYF.

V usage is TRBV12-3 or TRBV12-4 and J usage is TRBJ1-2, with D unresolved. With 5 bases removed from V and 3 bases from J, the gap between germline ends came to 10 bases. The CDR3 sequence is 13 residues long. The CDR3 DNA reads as TGTGCCAGCAGTCCTGGACTGGACTATGGCTACACCTTC. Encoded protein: CASSPGLDYGYTF.

DNA for the CDR3: TGCAGTGCTAGAGATCCCCTAGCGGGGGATACGCAGTATTTT. Protein: CSARDPLAGDTQYF. This chain links TRBV20-1 with TRBJ2-3; 9 bases map to TRBD2. V trimming: 0 bases; J trimming: 6 bases; junction bases outside the gene matches: 4. The CDR3 runs to 14 residues. Per germline, CDR1 DFQATT and CDR2 SNEGSKA (reference sequence).

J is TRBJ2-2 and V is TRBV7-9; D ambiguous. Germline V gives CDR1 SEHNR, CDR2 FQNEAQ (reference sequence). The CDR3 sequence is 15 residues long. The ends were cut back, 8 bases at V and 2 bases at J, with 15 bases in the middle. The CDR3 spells CASRRASSNTGELFF. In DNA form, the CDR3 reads TGTGCCAGCCGCCGAGCATCTTCCAACACCGGGGAGCTGTTTTTT.

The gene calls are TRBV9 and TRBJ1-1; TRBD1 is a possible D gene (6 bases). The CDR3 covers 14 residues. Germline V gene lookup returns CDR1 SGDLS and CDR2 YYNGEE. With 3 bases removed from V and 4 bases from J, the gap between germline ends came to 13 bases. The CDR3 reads CASSAQGWSTEAFF. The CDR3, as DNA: TGTGCCAGCAGCGCACAGGGTTGGAGCACTGAAGCTTTCTTT.

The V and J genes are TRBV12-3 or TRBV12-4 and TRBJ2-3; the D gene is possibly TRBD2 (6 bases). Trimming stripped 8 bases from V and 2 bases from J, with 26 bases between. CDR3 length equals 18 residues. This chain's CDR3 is CASRPGTSGIGDTDTQYF. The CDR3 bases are TGTGCCAGCCGCCCGGGGACTTCGGGGATTGGGGACACAGATACGCAGTATTTT.

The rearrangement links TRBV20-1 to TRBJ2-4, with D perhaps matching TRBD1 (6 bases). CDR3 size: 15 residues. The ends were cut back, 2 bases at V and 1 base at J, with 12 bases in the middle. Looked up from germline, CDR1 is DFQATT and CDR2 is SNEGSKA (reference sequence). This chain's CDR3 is CSARFQGWAKNIQYF. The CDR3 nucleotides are TGCAGTGCTAGATTCCAGGGGTGGGCCAAAAACATTCAGTACTTC.

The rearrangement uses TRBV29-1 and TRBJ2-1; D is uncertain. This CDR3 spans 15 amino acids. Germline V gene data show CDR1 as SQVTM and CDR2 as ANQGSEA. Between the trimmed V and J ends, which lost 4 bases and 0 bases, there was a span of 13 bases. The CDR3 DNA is TGCAGCGTTGGGCTTTTACTCAGCTCCTACAATGAGCAGTTCTTC. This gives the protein CSVGLLLSSYNEQFF.

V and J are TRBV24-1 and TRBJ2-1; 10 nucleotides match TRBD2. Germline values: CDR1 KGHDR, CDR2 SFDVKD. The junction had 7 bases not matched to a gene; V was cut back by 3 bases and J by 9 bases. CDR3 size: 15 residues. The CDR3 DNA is TGTGCCACCAGTGATGCTAGCGGGAGTGGTAGTGAGCAGTTCTTC. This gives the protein CATSDASGSGSEQFF.

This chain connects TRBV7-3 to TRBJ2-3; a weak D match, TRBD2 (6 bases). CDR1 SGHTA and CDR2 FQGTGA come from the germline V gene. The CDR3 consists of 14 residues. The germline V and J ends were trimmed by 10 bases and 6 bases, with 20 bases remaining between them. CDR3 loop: CATNEGPGRDTQYF. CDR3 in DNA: TGTGCCACCAACGAGGGGCCGGGGAGGGATACGCAGTATTTT.

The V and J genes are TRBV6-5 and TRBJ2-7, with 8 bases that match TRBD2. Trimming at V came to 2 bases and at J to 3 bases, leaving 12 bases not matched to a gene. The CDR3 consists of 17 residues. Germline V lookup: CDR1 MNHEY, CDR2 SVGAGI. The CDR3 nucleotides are TGTGCCAGCAGTTACCAACCCATGGCGGGAGGAATCTACGAGCAGTACTTC. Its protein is CASSYQPMAGGIYEQYF.

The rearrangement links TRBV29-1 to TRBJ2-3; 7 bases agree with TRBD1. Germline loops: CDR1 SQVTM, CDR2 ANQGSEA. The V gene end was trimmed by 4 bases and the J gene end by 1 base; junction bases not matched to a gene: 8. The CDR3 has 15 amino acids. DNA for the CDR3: TGCAGCGTTGGGATTCCGGGACAGCGCACAGATACGCAGTATTTT. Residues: CSVGIPGQRTDTQYF.

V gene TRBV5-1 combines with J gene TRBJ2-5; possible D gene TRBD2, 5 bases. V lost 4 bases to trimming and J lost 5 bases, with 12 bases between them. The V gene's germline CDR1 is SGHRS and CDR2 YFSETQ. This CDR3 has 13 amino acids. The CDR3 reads CASSRAGPETQYF. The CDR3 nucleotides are TGCGCCAGCAGCCGGGCGGGCCCCGAGACCCAGTACTTC.

The CDR3 DNA is TGCAGCGTTGGGGGGACAATTGGTACGGAGCAGTACTTC. Protein product: CSVGGTIGTEQYF. The chain employs TRBV29-1 and TRBJ2-7; D perhaps matches TRBD1 (6 bases). CDR3 size: 13 residues. CDR1 is SQVTM and CDR2 is ANQGSEA in the germline V gene. V lost 4 bases and J lost 7, with 17 bases in between.

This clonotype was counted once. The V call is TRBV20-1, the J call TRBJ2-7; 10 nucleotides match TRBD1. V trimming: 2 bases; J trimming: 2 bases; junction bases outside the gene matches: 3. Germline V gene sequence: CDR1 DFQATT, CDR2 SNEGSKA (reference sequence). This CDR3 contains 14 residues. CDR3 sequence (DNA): TGCAGTGCTAGAAGGGACAGGGGAGCCTACGAGCAGTACTTC. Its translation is CSARRDRGAYEQYF.

CDR3 DNA sequence: TGTGCCAGCAGCCGTTCCAGGGGAGCGACTAGCACAGATACGCAGTATTTT. Its translation: CASSRSRGATSTDTQYF. The chain couples TRBV27 to TRBJ2-3; perhaps TRBD1 as D (6 bases). There are 17 residues in the CDR3. The V gene lost 6 bases and the J gene lost 0 bases, with 19 bases spanning the gap. CDR1 is MNHEY, CDR2 SMNVEV, per germline (reference sequence).

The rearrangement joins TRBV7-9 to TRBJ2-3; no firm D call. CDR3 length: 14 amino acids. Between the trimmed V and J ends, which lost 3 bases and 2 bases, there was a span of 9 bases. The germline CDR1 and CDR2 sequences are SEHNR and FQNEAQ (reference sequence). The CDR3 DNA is TGTGCCAGCAGCTTCGGGTCATACACAGATACGCAGTATTTT. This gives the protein CASSFGSYTDTQYF.